This T cell receptor beta chain was observed in a study of cytomegalovirus exposure and HLA in healthy donors. The study, taken as a whole, reports: Among TCR beta chains, those listed as cytomegalovirus-associated numbered under 200.

Despite likely unrecorded immune exposures, the donors were nominally healthy at the time of sampling. The CDR3 length is 13 residues. Trimming took off 0 bases at V and 8 bases at J, with 9 bases between the two ends. The germline CDR1 and CDR2 sequences are SGHRS and YFSETQ. The PCR employed 60 Vbeta primers together with 13 Jbeta primers. The repertoire was sequenced with immunoSEQ multiplex PCR; TCRdb's copy has only in-frame clones and lacks some. In the table there are over 150,000 clones, around 90% of which are singletons. Concerning this clone itself: Its target is unknown.

This TCR was sampled from a woman aged 25 to 39 in good health and CMV-seronegative. The sample comprised PBMCs. The chain is built from TRBV5-1 and TRBJ2-1, with D perhaps matching TRBD1 (5 bases). The CDR3 reads CASSLEGLDEQFF. Written as DNA, the CDR3 is TGCGCCAGCAGCTTGGAGGGGCTCGATGAGCAGTTCTTC.